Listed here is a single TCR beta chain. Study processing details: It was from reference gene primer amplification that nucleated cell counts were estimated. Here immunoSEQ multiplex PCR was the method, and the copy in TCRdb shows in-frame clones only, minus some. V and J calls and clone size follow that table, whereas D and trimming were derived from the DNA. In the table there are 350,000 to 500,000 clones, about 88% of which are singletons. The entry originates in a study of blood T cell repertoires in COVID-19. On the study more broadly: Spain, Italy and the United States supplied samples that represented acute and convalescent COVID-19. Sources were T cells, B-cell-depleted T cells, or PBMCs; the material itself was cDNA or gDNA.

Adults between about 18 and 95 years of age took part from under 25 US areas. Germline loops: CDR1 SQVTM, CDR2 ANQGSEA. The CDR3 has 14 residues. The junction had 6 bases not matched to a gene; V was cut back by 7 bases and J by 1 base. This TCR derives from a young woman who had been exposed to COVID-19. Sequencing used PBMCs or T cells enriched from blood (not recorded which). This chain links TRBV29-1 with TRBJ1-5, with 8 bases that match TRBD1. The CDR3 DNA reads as TGCAGCGCCAAAACAGGGGGAAGCAATCAGCCCCAGCATTTT. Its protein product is CSAKTGGSNQPQHF.